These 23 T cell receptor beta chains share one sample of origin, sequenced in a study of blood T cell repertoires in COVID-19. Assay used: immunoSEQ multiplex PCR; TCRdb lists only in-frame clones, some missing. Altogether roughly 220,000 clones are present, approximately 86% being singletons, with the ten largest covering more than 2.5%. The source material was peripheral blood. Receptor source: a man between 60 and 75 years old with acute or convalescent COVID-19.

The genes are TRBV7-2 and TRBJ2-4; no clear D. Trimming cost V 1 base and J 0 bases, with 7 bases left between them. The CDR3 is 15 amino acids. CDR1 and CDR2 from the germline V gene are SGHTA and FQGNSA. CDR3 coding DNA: TGTGCCAGCAGCTTAGATGGGCTAGCCAAAAACATTCAGTACTTC. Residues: CASSLDGLAKNIQYF. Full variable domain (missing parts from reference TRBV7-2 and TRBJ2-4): GAGVSQSPSNKVTEKGKDVELRCDPISGHTALYWYRQSLGQGLEFLIYFQGNSAPDKSGLPSDRFSAERTGGSVSTLTIQRTQQEDSAVYLCASSLDGLAKNIQYFGAGTRLSVL.

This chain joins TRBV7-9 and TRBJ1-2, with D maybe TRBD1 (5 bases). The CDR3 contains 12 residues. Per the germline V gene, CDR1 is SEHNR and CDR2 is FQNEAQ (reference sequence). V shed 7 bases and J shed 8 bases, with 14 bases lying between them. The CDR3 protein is CASTDSPRGYTF. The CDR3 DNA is TGTGCCAGCACTGACAGCCCAAGGGGCTACACCTTC.

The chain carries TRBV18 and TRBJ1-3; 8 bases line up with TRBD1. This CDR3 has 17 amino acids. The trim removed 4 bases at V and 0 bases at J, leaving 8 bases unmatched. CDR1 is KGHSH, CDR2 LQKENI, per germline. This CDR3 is CASSRAGTGSSGNTIYF. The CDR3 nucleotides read TGTGCCAGCTCACGCGCCGGGACAGGCTCCTCTGGAAACACCATATATTTT.

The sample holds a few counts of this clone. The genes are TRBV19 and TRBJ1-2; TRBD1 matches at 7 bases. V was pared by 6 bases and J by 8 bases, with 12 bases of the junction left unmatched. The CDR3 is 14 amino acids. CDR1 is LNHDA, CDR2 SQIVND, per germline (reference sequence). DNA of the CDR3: TGTGCCAGTAGCCTACAGGGGTCACCTTTGGGCTACACCTTC. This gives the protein CASSLQGSPLGYTF.

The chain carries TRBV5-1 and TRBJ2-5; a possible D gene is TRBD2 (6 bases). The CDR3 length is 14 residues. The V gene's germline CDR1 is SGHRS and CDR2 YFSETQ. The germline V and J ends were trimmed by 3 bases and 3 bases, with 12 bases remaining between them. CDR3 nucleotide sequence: TGCGCCAGCAGCTCCACCCCGGGGGAAGAGACCCAGTACTTC. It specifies CASSSTPGEETQYF.

The CDR3 loop is CSVEFTSPGGAFF. CDR3 nucleotide sequence: TGCAGCGTCGAGTTCACTTCTCCGGGCGGGGCTTTCTTT. The genes are TRBV29-1 and TRBJ1-1; D is ambiguous. V was pared by 6 bases and J by 11 bases, with 22 bases between. The CDR3 sequence is 13 residues long. Germline loops: CDR1 SQVTM, CDR2 ANQGSEA.

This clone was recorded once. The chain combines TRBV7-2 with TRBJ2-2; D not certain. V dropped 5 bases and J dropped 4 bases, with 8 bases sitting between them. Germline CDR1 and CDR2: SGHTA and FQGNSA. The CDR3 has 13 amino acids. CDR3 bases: TGTGCCAGCAGCCCTTATATCACCGGGGAGCTGTTTTTT. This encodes CASSPYITGELFF.

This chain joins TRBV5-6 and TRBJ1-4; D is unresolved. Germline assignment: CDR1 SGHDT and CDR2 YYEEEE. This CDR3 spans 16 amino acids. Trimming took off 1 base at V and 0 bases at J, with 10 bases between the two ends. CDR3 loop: CASSLSELATNEKLFF. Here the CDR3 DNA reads TGTGCCAGCAGCTTGTCCGAGCTAGCAACTAATGAAAAACTGTTTTTT.

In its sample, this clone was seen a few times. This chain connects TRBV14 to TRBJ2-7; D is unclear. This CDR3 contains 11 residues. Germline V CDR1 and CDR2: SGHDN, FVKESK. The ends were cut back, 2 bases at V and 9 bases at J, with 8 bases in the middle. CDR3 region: CASSQSSRQYF. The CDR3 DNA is TGTGCCAGCAGCCAATCGAGTCGGCAGTACTTC. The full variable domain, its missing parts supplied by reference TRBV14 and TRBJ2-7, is EAGVTQFPSHSVIEKGQTVTLRCDPISGHDNLYWYRRVMGKEIKFLLHFVKESKQDESGMPNNRFLAERTGGTYSTLKVQPAELEDSGVYFCASSQSSRQYFGPGTRLTVT.

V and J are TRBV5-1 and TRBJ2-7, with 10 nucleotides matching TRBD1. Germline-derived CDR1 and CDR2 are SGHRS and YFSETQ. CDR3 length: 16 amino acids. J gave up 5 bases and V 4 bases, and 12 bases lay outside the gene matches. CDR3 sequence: CASSRNGPTGGHEQYF. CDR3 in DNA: TGCGCCAGCAGCCGAAACGGGCCGACAGGGGGCCACGAGCAGTACTTC.

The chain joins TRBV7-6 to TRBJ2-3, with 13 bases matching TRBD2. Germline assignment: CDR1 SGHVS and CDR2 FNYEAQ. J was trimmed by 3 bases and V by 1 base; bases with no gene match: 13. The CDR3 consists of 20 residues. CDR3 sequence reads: CASSLVRRTSGGYGTDTQYF. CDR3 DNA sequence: TGTGCCAGCAGCTTAGTCCGGAGGACTAGCGGGGGATACGGGACAGATACGCAGTATTTT.

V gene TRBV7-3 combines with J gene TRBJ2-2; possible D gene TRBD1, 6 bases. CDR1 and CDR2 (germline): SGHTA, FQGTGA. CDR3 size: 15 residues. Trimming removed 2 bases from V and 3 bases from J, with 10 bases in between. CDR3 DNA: TGTGCCAGCAGCTTATCAGGGGAGTACACCGGGGAGCTGTTTTTT. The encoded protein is CASSLSGEYTGELFF.

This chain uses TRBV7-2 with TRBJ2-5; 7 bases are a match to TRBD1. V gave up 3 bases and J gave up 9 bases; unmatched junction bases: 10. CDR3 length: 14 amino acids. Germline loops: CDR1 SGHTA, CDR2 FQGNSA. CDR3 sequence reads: CASSLGQHGSAQYF. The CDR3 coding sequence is TGTGCCAGCAGCTTGGGACAGCACGGCAGTGCCCAGTACTTC.

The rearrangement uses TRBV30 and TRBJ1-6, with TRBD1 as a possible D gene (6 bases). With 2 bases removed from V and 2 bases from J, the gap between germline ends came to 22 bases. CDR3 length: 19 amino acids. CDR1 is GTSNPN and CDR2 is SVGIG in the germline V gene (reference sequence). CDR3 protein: CAWSLPPGAIGTYNSPLHF. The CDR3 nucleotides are TGTGCCTGGAGTCTTCCTCCAGGGGCGATCGGAACCTATAATTCACCCCTCCACTTT.

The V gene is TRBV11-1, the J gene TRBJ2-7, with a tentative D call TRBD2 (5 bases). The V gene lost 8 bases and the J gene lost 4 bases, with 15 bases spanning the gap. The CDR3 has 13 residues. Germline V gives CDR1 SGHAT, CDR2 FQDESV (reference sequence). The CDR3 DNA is TGTGCCAGCTTCTCGGAGGTGGGTTACGAGCAGTACTTC. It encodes CASFSEVGYEQYF.

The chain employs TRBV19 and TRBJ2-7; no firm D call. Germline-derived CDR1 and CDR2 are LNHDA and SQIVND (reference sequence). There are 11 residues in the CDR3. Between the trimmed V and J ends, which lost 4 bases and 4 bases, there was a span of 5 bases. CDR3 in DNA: TGTGCCAGTAGTAGCGGATACGAGCAGTACTTC. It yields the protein CASSSGYEQYF.

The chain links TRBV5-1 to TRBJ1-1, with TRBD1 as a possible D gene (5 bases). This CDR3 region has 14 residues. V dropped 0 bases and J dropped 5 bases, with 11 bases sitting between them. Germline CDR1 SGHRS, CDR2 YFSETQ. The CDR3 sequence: CASSLAQGGTEAFF. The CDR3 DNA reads TGCGCCAGCAGCTTGGCGCAGGGTGGTACTGAAGCTTTCTTT.

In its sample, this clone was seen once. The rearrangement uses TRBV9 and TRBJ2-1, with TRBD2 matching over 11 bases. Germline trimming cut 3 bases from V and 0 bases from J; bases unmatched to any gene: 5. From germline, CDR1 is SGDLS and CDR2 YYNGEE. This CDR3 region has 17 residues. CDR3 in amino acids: CASSALAGVSSYNEQFF. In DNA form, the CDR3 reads TGTGCCAGCAGCGCACTAGCGGGGGTTTCCTCCTACAATGAGCAGTTCTTC.

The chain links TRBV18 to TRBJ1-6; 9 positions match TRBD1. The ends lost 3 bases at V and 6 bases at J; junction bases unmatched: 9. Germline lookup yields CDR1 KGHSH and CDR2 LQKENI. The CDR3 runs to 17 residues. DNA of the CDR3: TGTGCCAGCTCACCCAGTGTACAGGGGGCTTTTAATTCACCCCTCCACTTT. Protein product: CASSPSVQGAFNSPLHF.

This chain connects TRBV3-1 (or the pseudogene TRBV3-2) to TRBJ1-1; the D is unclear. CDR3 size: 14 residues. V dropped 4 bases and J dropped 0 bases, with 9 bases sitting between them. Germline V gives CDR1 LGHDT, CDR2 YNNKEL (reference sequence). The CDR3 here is CASSRGKMNTEAFF. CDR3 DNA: TGTGCCAGCAGCCGCGGAAAGATGAACACTGAAGCTTTCTTT.

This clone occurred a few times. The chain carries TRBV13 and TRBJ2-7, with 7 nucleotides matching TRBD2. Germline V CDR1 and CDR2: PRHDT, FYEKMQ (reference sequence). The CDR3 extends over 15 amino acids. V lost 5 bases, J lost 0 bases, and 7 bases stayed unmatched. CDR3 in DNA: TGTGCCAGCAGCCCGACGGCGGGGGACTCCTACGAGCAGTACTTC. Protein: CASSPTAGDSYEQYF.

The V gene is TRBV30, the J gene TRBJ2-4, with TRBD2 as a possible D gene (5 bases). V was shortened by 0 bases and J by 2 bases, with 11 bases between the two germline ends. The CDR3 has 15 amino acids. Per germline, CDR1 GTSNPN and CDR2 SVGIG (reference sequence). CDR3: CAWSVAGRTKNIQYF. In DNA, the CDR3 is TGTGCCTGGAGTGTGGCGGGTCGAACCAAAAACATTCAGTACTTC.

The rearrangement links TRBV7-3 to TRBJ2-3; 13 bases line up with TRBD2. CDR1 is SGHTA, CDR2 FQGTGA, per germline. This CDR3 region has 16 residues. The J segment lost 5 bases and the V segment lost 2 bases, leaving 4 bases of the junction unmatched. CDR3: CASSLWRLAGGDTQYF. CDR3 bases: TGTGCCAGCAGCTTATGGAGACTAGCGGGGGGAGATACGCAGTATTTT.